Sequencing of this TCR beta chain was carried out in a study of cytomegalovirus exposure and HLA in healthy donors. Findings of the study overall: Across donors, sequencing depth was assumed by presence/absence analyses to be roughly uniform. The only immune exposure information that was available was CMV serostatus.

The CDR3 sequence is 13 residues long. Trimming removed 10 bases from V and 6 bases from J, with 15 bases in between. The germline gives CDR1 SNHLY, CDR2 FYNNEI. To note about this clone: The antigen remains unidentified.

Use of 60 Vbeta and 13 Jbeta primers characterized the PCR. The protocol was immunoSEQ multiplex PCR, while the TCRdb copy is restricted to in-frame clones and leaves out a portion. The sample carries about 150,000 clones, 60% to 80% recorded once. The chain joins TRBV2 to TRBJ2-2; D gene uncertain. The specimen sequenced was PBMCs. This clonotype was sampled from a woman in her 30s in good health and CMV-seronegative. CDR3 in DNA: TGTGCCACCACCCGGCCGGGTGCCGGGGAGCTGTTTTTT. Translated, it gives CATTRPGAGELFF.